The 11 T cell receptor beta chains below come from one sample, sequenced in a study of cytomegalovirus exposure and HLA in healthy donors. Amplification used 60 Vbeta primers and 13 Jbeta primers. TCRdb's table, derived via immunoSEQ multiplex PCR, lists solely in-frame clones and lacks some. The sample holds about 200,000 clones; more than 75% are singletons and the top ten take roughly 2.5%. Source material: PBMCs. The receptors were sampled from a woman in her 40s in good health and CMV-seronegative.

This clone appeared a few times. The chain carries TRBV7-9 and TRBJ2-5; TRBD1 matches at 8 bases. CDR1 is SEHNR, CDR2 FQNEAQ, per germline (reference sequence). The CDR3 runs to 14 residues. V lost 1 base, J lost 5 bases, and 3 bases stayed unmatched. This CDR3 reads CASSLVTGGETQYF. The CDR3 DNA is TGTGCCAGCAGCTTAGTCACAGGGGGGGAGACCCAGTACTTC.

The CDR3 is CAWDLGSGSYEQYF. In nucleotides, the CDR3 is TGTGCCTGGGACCTGGGTAGCGGGTCCTACGAGCAGTACTTC. V and J are TRBV30 and TRBJ2-7; 7 bases are shared with TRBD2. Looked up from germline, CDR1 is GTSNPN and CDR2 is SVGIG (reference sequence). The CDR3 has 14 amino acids. V lost 5 bases to trimming and J lost 1 base; unmatched junction nucleotides: 8.

The chain recombines TRBV10-1 with TRBJ2-7, with 9 bases that match TRBD1. The CDR3 loop spans 12 amino acids. V was pared by 6 bases and J by 6 bases, with 3 bases of the junction left unmatched. The V gene's germline CDR1 is WNHNN and CDR2 SYGVQD (reference sequence). The CDR3 here is CASRKQGAEQYF. The DNA for the CDR3 is TGCGCCAGCAGAAAACAGGGGGCCGAGCAGTACTTC.

This chain connects TRBV28 to TRBJ2-7; weak D call: TRBD2 (5 bases). In germline, CDR1 is MDHEN, CDR2 SYDVKM. The V and J ends lost 4 bases and 6 bases respectively, with 19 bases between them. The CDR3 has 15 amino acids. CDR3 sequence reads: CASSSPMASRGEQYF. The CDR3 DNA sequence: TGTGCCAGCAGTTCCCCCATGGCTAGCAGAGGCGAGCAGTACTTC.

The gene calls are TRBV28 and TRBJ2-1, with 8 positions matching TRBD2. Trimming removed 6 bases from V and 5 bases from J; junction bases left unmatched: 9. The CDR3 length is 15 residues. Germline V CDR1 and CDR2: MDHEN, SYDVKM. The chain's CDR3 is CASRPSGPPNNEQFF. The CDR3 nucleotides read TGTGCCAGCAGACCTAGCGGGCCACCGAACAATGAGCAGTTCTTC.

The rearrangement joins TRBV7-2 to TRBJ2-4, with D hard to call. Trimming took off 3 bases at V and 0 bases at J, with 6 bases between the two ends. Germline assignment: CDR1 SGHTA and CDR2 FQGNSA. This CDR3 is 14 amino acids long. Here the CDR3 reads CASSFNSAKNIQYF. CDR3 DNA sequence: TGTGCCAGCAGCTTCAATTCAGCCAAAAACATTCAGTACTTC.

The V gene is TRBV10-3, the J gene TRBJ2-1; perhaps TRBD2 as D (6 bases). Per germline, CDR1 ENHRY and CDR2 SYGVKD. This CDR3 contains 14 residues. Trimming removed 8 bases at V and 0 bases at J, with 11 bases between. The CDR3 DNA reads TGTGCCATCGGGGGGACTGGCTCCTACAATGAGCAGTTCTTC. Its protein is CAIGGTGSYNEQFF.

To note about this clone: It is likely a read error, because the conserved phenylalanine at the end of the CDR3 is missing. This chain links TRBV5-1 with TRBJ1-1; D possibly corresponds to TRBD1 (6 bases). The V end lost 5 bases, the J end lost 1 base, and 12 bases lay between the germline ends. The CDR3 covers 14 residues. CDR1 SGHRS and CDR2 YFSETQ come from the germline V gene. The CDR3 sequence: CASRGEQGNTEAFL. The CDR3 DNA is TGCGCCAGCAGAGGTGAACAGGGGAACACTGAAGCTTTCCTT.

This clone has just one count. The chain uses TRBV6-4 and TRBJ1-5; D not resolved. Trimming shortened V by 0 bases and J by 4 bases, and 10 bases separated the two germline ends. The CDR3 runs 15 residues. Per germline, CDR1 MRHNA and CDR2 SNTAGT. The CDR3 DNA sequence: TGTGCCAGCAGTGACTCCCACGGGGTTAATCAGCCCCAGCATTTT. Its protein product is CASSDSHGVNQPQHF.

The chain has TRBV27 and TRBJ2-7; 8 nucleotides align to TRBD1. Germline V gene lookup returns CDR1 MNHEY and CDR2 SMNVEV (reference sequence). V shed 0 bases and J 2 bases; nucleotides not matched to a gene: 6. The CDR3 runs to 16 residues. CDR3 in amino acids: CASSLSPDRATYEQYF. For the CDR3, the DNA is TGTGCCAGCAGTTTATCCCCGGACAGGGCCACCTACGAGCAGTACTTC.

This clone was recorded once. This chain uses TRBV7-9 with TRBJ1-3, with a tentative D call TRBD1 (6 bases). Germline V gene sequence: CDR1 SEHNR, CDR2 FQNEAQ (reference sequence). Trimming took 3 bases from V and 4 from J, leaving 10 bases between them. The CDR3 is 14 amino acids. CDR3 nucleotides: TGTGCCAGCAGCTTTGCTAGGGGGGGAAACACCATATATTTT. Encoded protein: CASSFARGGNTIYF.